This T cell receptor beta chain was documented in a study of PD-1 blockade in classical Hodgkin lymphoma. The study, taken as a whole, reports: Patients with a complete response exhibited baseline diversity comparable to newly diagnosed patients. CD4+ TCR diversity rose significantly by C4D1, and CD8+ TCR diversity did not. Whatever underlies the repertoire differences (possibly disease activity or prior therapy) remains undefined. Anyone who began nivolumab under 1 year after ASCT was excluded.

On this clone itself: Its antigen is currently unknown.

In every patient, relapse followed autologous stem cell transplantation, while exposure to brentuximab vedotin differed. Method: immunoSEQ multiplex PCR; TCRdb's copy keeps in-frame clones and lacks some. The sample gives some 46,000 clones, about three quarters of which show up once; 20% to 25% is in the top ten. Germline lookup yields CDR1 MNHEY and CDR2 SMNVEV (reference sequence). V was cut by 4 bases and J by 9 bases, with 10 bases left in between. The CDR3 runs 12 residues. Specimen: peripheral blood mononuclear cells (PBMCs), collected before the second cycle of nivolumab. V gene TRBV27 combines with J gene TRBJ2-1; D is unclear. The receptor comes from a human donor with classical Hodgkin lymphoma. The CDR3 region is CASSYSVGEQFF. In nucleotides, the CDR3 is TGTGCCAGCAGTTATTCTGTGGGTGAGCAGTTCTTC.